The next 2 T cell receptor beta chains were all read from a single sample in a study of shared clonotypes between healthy human individuals. Sequencing was performed with immunoSEQ multiplex PCR; in TCRdb, only in-frame clones are kept and a portion is missing. The data contain some 470,000 clones, 76% of them singletons. The sample taken for sequencing was PBMCs. The receptors originated from a woman aged 35 to 49 in good health. Some clones in this sample may be carry-over from other donors' samples.

J is TRBJ2-7 and V is TRBV18, with 10 positions matching TRBD1. The germline CDR1 and CDR2 sequences are KGHSH and LQKENI. The V segment lost 5 bases and the J segment 2 bases; nucleotides outside the gene matches: 3. This CDR3 contains 14 residues. CDR3 bases: TGTGCCAGCTCAGCCGGGACAGGGGCCTACGAGCAGTACTTC. Its translation is CASSAGTGAYEQYF.

V usage is TRBV11-3 and J usage is TRBJ2-3; tentatively, D is TRBD2 (5 bases). The CDR3 runs 14 residues. The germline V gene has CDR1 SGHNT and CDR2 YENEEA. The V end was cut by 5 bases, the J end by 2 bases, with 11 bases between. For the CDR3, the DNA is TGTGCCAGCAGCCCAAGCGGCATCACAGATACGCAGTATTTT. Amino acid sequence: CASSPSGITDTQYF.